This record covers a single T cell receptor (beta chain). Ten or more counts support this clonotype. What antigen it recognizes has not been identified. No per-base quality is available; no much larger clone lies one base away. This entry belongs to a study of T cell repertoires in cytomegalovirus infection (dated by TCRdb to the late 2010s). For the wider study: The HLA type of each donor mattered for the analysis, because public TCR beta signatures pointed to carriage of CMV infection along with the matching HLA type. Beyond this particular receptor, the publication reports: In both this cohort and an independent cohort of 352 donors, the cumulative frequency of public TCR beta family members distinguished carriers of CMV infection plus the relevant HLA type. In the ex vivo response, HLA-C-restricted CMV-specific TCR beta clonotypes were dominant, and in two of eight donors the single most frequent clonotype came from this HLA-C-restricted group.

According to the germline V gene, CDR1 reads SGHVS and CDR2 reads FNYEAQ. The V end gives up 1 base and the J end 4 bases, leaving 3 bases in the junction not matched to a gene. There are 16 amino acids in the CDR3, from cysteine to phenylalanine inclusive. The read is trimmed to its CDR3 DNA, 48 bases read in frame from base 1. The sequencer was an Illumina HiSeq 1500. TCRdb's own reprocessing of the public reads used fastp at Q25 and MiXCR and kept productive beta chains. Each CDR3 protein gets just one entry, which takes the most common genes and DNA from the rows behind it. The sample table shows about 140,000 distinct CDR3 sequences, and approximately 5.9% are seen once. More than 15% of the sample is in the top ten clones.

This receptor was obtained from a human donor in good health (CMV status not recorded). Some clones in this sample may be carry-over from other donors' samples. Recombination joined TRBV7-6 with TRBJ2-3, with 12 middle bases fitting TRBD1. The sequenced sample was PBMCs. The bases are TGTGCCAGCAGCTTAGGTGGGACAGGGGGCCCAGATACGCAGTATTTT. This is translated as CASSLGGTGGPDTQYF.